The sequence of this TCR beta chain was determined in a study of cytomegalovirus exposure and HLA in healthy donors. Whole-study results and caveats: Reports indicated that the classifier achieved high specificity and sensitivity in diagnosing cytomegalovirus status.

The PCR was carried out with 60 Vbeta primers and 13 Jbeta primers. Profiling relied on immunoSEQ multiplex PCR, and the TCRdb table lists in-frame clones only, not all of them. The sample includes around 160,000 clones, approximately 83% of them seen just once. Points on this clone: What it binds is unknown.

With 2 bases removed from V and 2 bases from J, the gap between germline ends came to 17 bases. Germline V gene sequence: CDR1 MGHRA, CDR2 YSYEKL. CDR3 length: 17 residues. This chain connects TRBV4-1 to TRBJ2-3; TRBD2 might be the D (7 bases). This receptor was taken from a young woman in good health and CMV-seronegative. The material sequenced was PBMCs. In nucleotides, the CDR3 is TGCGCCAGCAGCCAAAATTTGGTGGGGGGGGCCACAGATACGCAGTATTTT. Translated: CASSQNLVGGATDTQYF.